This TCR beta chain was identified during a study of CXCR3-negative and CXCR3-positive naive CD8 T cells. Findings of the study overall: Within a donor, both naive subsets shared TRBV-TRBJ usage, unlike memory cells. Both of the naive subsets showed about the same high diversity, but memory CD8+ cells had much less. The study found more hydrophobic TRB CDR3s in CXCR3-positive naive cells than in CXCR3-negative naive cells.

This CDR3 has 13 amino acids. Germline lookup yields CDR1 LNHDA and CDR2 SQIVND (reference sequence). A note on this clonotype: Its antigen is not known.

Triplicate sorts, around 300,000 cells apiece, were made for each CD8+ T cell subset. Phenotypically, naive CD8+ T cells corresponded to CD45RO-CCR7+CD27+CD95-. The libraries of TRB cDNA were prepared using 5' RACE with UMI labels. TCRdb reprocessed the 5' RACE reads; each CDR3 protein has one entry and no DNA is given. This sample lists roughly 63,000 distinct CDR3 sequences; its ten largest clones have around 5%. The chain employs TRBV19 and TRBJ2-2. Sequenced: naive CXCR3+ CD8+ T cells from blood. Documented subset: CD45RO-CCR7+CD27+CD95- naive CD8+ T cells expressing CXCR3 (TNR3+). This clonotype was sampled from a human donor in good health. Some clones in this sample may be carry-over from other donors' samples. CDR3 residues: CASSMINTGELFF.